The 28 T cell receptor beta chains listed next were all sequenced from one sample in a study of T-cell memory formation after mild COVID-19. TCRdb reprocessed the 5' RACE reads with MiXCR, giving one entry per CDR3 protein. Of roughly 200,000 distinct CDR3 sequences detected, 9.5% appear once; the ten largest clones hold around 3.3%. Sequences were obtained from PBMCs or a T cell subset sorted from them (not recorded which). These receptor sequences come from a man between 18 and 29 years old who had mild COVID-19 (a few samples of this study predate the infection). Cell type and time point are not known.

Worth noting for this clonotype: One end of the junction fails to match germline, which may point to a read error. This chain joins TRBV4-2 and TRBJ2-3, with D tentatively TRBD1 or TRBD2 (6 bases each). This CDR3 contains 14 residues. CDR1 is LGHNA and CDR2 is YNFKEQ in the germline V gene. The CDR3 protein is CASGTGASTYTQYF. Written as DNA, the CDR3 is TGTGCCAGCGGGACGGGGGCTAGCACATATACGCAGTATTTT.

The V call is TRBV4-1, the J call TRBJ1-1; D might be TRBD1 (5 bases). Germline V lookup: CDR1 MGHRA, CDR2 YSYEKL. With 10 bases removed from V and 14 bases from J, the gap between germline ends came to 20 bases. The CDR3 contains 11 residues. The chain's CDR3 is CATWGGDDEFF. The CDR3 DNA sequence: TGCGCCACCTGGGGGGGGGACGATGAGTTCTTT.

At least ten counts were recorded for this clonotype. The CDR3 DNA sequence: TGTGCCACCAGCAGAGTTGGTGAGCAGTTCTTC. Amino acid sequence: CATSRVGEQFF. The chain recombines TRBV15 with TRBJ2-1; no firm D call. The CDR3 sequence is 11 residues long. Germline V CDR1 and CDR2: LNHNV, YYDKDF (reference sequence). V lost 1 base and J 9 bases, leaving 4 bases between the germline ends.

This chain connects TRBV5-1 to TRBJ2-7, with TRBD2 identical over 9 bases. The CDR3 length is 16 residues. CDR1 is SGHRS, CDR2 YFSETQ, per germline. V was pared by 3 bases and J by 1 base, with 8 bases of the junction left unmatched. For the CDR3, the DNA is TGCGCCAGCAGCTACCGGCCAGCGGGGGGATCCTACGAGCAGTACTTC. This encodes CASSYRPAGGSYEQYF.

The chain couples TRBV12-5 to TRBJ2-7; 10 positions agree with TRBD1. Per germline, CDR1 LGHNT and CDR2 FRNRAP. CDR3 length equals 18 residues. Unmatched junction bases numbered 13, after V lost 4 bases and J lost 1 base. CDR3 residues: CASGWRDRGPPISYEQYV. The CDR3 region has the DNA TGTGCTAGTGGTTGGAGGGACAGGGGTCCCCCTATATCCTACGAGCAGTACGTC.

This clonotype has a count of ten or more. This chain joins TRBV7-2 and TRBJ1-5; D remains ambiguous. This CDR3 has 15 amino acids. The germline V gene has CDR1 SGHTA and CDR2 FQGNSA. V was cut by 5 bases and J by 7 bases, with 18 bases left in between. In nucleotides, the CDR3 is TGTGCCAGCAGCCCTGATCCTAACATGGGACAGCCCCAGCATTTT. The encoded protein is CASSPDPNMGQPQHF.

This clonotype was counted a few times. J is TRBJ2-5 and V is TRBV7-6; tentatively, D is TRBD1 or TRBD2 (5 bases each). The CDR3 totals 13 residues. With 3 bases removed from V and 4 bases from J, the gap between germline ends came to 9 bases. Germline assignment: CDR1 SGHVS and CDR2 FNYEAQ. CDR3 loop: CASSFGTVETQYF. In nucleotides, the CDR3 is TGTGCCAGCAGCTTTGGGACGGTAGAGACCCAGTACTTC.

In its sample, this clonotype was seen a few times. The rearrangement uses TRBV7-6 and TRBJ2-1; TRBD2 matches 9 bases. Germline V gene data show CDR1 as SGHVS and CDR2 as FNYEAQ. CDR3 length: 16 residues. V gave up 5 bases and J gave up 3 bases; unmatched junction bases: 8. DNA for the CDR3: TGTGCCAGCAGCCTAGAGCGGGGGGAATTCTACAATGAGCAGTTCTTC. Translation gives CASSLERGEFYNEQFF.

In this sample, this clonotype turned up many times. The chain carries TRBV7-2 and TRBJ2-4; D remains unclear. Trimming stripped 0 bases from V and 8 bases from J, with 11 bases between. There are 14 residues in the CDR3. Germline V gene sequence: CDR1 SGHTA, CDR2 FQGNSA. The CDR3 loop reads CASSLAGPRDIQYF. CDR3 DNA sequence: TGTGCCAGCAGCTTAGCAGGCCCTCGGGACATTCAGTACTTC.

This rearrangement joins TRBV5-1 to TRBJ2-2; D is unresolved. Per germline, CDR1 SGHRS and CDR2 YFSETQ. V dropped 0 bases and J dropped 6 bases, with 15 bases sitting between them. This CDR3 has 16 amino acids. The CDR3 DNA sequence: TGCGCCAGCAGCTTGGAAACTGTCCAAGTCCCCGGGGAGCTGTTTTTT. Protein product: CASSLETVQVPGELFF.

V gene TRBV5-1 combines with J gene TRBJ2-5; D may be TRBD2 (5 bases). Germline V gives CDR1 SGHRS, CDR2 YFSETQ. V lost 1 base, J lost 5 bases, and 15 bases lay in between. The CDR3 has 15 residues. CDR3 sequence: CASSLTNTPGETQYF. The CDR3 nucleotides read TGCGCCAGCAGCTTGACCAACACGCCGGGGGAGACCCAGTACTTC.

This clonotype was picked up many times. The rearrangement joins TRBV7-9 to TRBJ1-1; D might be TRBD1 (6 bases). Germline CDR1 reads SEHNR; CDR2 reads FQNEAQ (reference sequence). V lost 4 bases and J 2 bases, leaving 8 bases between the germline ends. CDR3 size: 13 residues. CDR3 sequence reads: CASSSGTNTEAFF. CDR3 DNA: TGTGCCAGCAGCTCTGGGACAAACACTGAAGCTTTCTTT.

This clonotype was found many times. The genes are TRBV9 and TRBJ1-2; 7 bases line up with TRBD1. Looked up from germline, CDR1 is SGDLS and CDR2 is YYNGEE. There are 16 residues in the CDR3. After removal of 0 bases from V and 0 bases from J, the junction contained 5 bases not matched to a gene. The CDR3 spells CASSVEGQTSNYGYTF. The CDR3 region has the DNA TGTGCCAGCAGCGTAGAGGGACAGACCTCTAACTATGGCTACACCTTC.

The V call is TRBV7-2, the J call TRBJ1-2, with TRBD1 identical over 7 bases. The ends lost 1 base at V and 4 bases at J; junction bases unmatched: 6. CDR1 and CDR2 from the germline V gene are SGHTA and FQGNSA. The CDR3 runs to 15 residues. Written as DNA, the CDR3 is TGTGCCAGCAGCTTAGTGGAGGCAGGGGGCTATGGCTACACCTTC. It yields the protein CASSLVEAGGYGYTF.

The chain has TRBV15 and TRBJ1-2; tentative D call: TRBD1 (6 bases). The V and J ends lost 3 bases and 5 bases respectively, with 16 bases between them. The length of the CDR3 is 15 residues. Looked up from germline, CDR1 is LNHNV and CDR2 is YYDKDF (reference sequence). The CDR3 nucleotides are TGTGCCACCAGCAGGAATACCGGGACACCTTATGGCTACACCTTC. Amino acids: CATSRNTGTPYGYTF.

This clonotype appeared many times. V is TRBV5-1 and J is TRBJ2-3; 8 bases are a match to TRBD2. The CDR3 is made up of 14 amino acids. Germline CDR1 and CDR2: SGHRS and YFSETQ. V shed 4 bases, J shed 4 bases, and the junction held 5 bases outside the gene matches. The CDR3: CASSPGLEADTQYF. As DNA, the CDR3 is TGCGCCAGCAGCCCGGGACTAGAGGCAGATACGCAGTATTTT.

This clonotype was seen a few times. The chain carries TRBV4-1 and TRBJ1-2; D call uncertain. The CDR3 spans 13 residues. CDR1 and CDR2 from the germline V gene are MGHRA and YSYEKL. Trimming took off 3 bases at V and 4 bases at J, with 9 bases between the two ends. In DNA, the CDR3 is TGCGCCAGCAGCCACACACCAACCTATGGCTACACCTTC. As protein: CASSHTPTYGYTF.

This clonotype was counted ten times or more. V is TRBV6-5 and J is TRBJ1-5, with D unresolved. V lost 2 bases and J 2 bases, leaving 13 bases between the germline ends. This CDR3 is 16 amino acids long. Germline V lookup: CDR1 MNHEY, CDR2 SVGAGI. CDR3 DNA: TGTGCCAGCAGTTACCGTAAGGGTTGGGGCAATCAGCCCCAGCATTTT. This encodes CASSYRKGWGNQPQHF.

The chain is built from TRBV5-1 and TRBJ2-5; 12 bases line up with TRBD1. V dropped 3 bases and J dropped 4; count of bases not matched to a gene: 4. This CDR3 is 15 amino acids long. CDR1 and CDR2 (germline): SGHRS, YFSETQ. The CDR3 DNA reads as TGCGCCAGCAGCTCACCGGGACAGGGGGCAGAGACCCAGTACTTC. This codes for CASSSPGQGAETQYF.

This clonotype was recorded a few times. The chain combines TRBV20-1 with TRBJ1-3, with D tentatively TRBD1 (6 bases). Germline CDR1 reads DFQATT; CDR2 reads SNEGSKA (reference sequence). Trimming pared 5 bases from V and 1 base from J, leaving 12 bases between. This CDR3 is built from 14 residues. CDR3: CSAEGGGSGNTIYF. The CDR3, as DNA: TGCAGTGCTGAGGGGGGGGGATCTGGAAACACCATATATTTT.

Many counts were recorded for this clonotype. The V gene is TRBV7-9, the J gene TRBJ1-5; D uncertain. Germline V gene data show CDR1 as SEHNR and CDR2 as FQNEAQ (reference sequence). The CDR3 spans 12 residues. Trimming took off 1 base at V and 6 bases at J, with 4 bases between the two ends. The CDR3 loop reads CASSLDSQPQHF. CDR3 nucleotide sequence: TGTGCCAGCAGCTTAGACAGTCAGCCCCAGCATTTT.

This clonotype was observed a handful of times. The chain joins TRBV7-2 to TRBJ1-5; perhaps TRBD1 as D (5 bases). With 6 bases removed from V and 6 bases from J, the gap between germline ends came to 15 bases. CDR1 and CDR2 from the germline V gene are SGHTA and FQGNSA. The CDR3 sequence is 14 residues long. CDR3 DNA sequence: TGTGCCAGCAGTTGGAGGGGCGGGGGTCAGCCCCAGCATTTT. Translation: CASSWRGGGQPQHF.

This clonotype was recorded many times. The V call is TRBV6-6, the J call TRBJ1-5, with a possible D match to TRBD1 (6 bases). V lost 2 bases to trimming and J lost 7 bases, with 18 bases between them. CDR1 MNHNY and CDR2 SVGAGI come from the germline V gene (reference sequence). The CDR3 has 16 amino acids. The CDR3 DNA follows: TGTGCCAGCAGTTACGGAGGTATCCAGGGGAAGCAGCCCCAGCATTTT. Amino acids: CASSYGGIQGKQPQHF.

This clonotype was counted between two and nine times. The rearrangement uses TRBV7-2 and TRBJ2-2; the D is unclear. This CDR3 has 15 amino acids. V was trimmed by 1 base and J by 2 bases, leaving 8 bases between them. The germline V gene encodes CDR1 SGHTA and CDR2 FQGNSA. CDR3 in DNA: TGTGCCAGCAGCTTAGTGTCGATCAACACCGGGGAGCTGTTTTTT. Residues: CASSLVSINTGELFF.

This clonotype has a handful of counts. The V gene is TRBV7-2, the J gene TRBJ1-2, with D unclear. Between the trimmed V and J ends, which lost 1 base and 3 bases, there was a span of 18 bases. The CDR3 covers 17 residues. Per the germline V gene, CDR1 is SGHTA and CDR2 is FQGNSA. The CDR3 coding sequence is TGTGCCAGCAGCTTAGTTCTCGGCATCGCCGGTGACTATGGCTACACCTTC. Amino acid sequence: CASSLVLGIAGDYGYTF.

The CDR3 reads CSASTAGAGDTQYF. Here the CDR3 DNA reads TGCAGTGCTAGTACCGCAGGCGCGGGAGATACGCAGTATTTT. The V and J genes are TRBV20-1 and TRBJ2-3; tentative D call: TRBD2 (5 bases). This CDR3 comprises 14 residues. Trimming stripped 3 bases from V and 5 bases from J, with 15 bases between. CDR1 is DFQATT and CDR2 is SNEGSKA in the germline V gene (reference sequence).

The rearrangement joins TRBV5-4 to TRBJ2-1, with TRBD2 identical over 8 bases. CDR3 length: 14 residues. V shed 4 bases, J shed 9 bases, and the junction held 9 bases outside the gene matches. Looked up from germline, CDR1 is SGHNT and CDR2 is YYREEE (reference sequence). Here the CDR3 DNA reads TGTGCCAGCAGCCCGGGACTAGTAGGGGGTGAGCAGTTCTTC. It specifies CASSPGLVGGEQFF.

Concerning this clonotype itself: A read error may explain this, as a much larger clone is one base away. The rearrangement links TRBV12-3 or TRBV12-4 to TRBJ2-7, with TRBD2 as a possible D gene (5 bases). V shed 7 bases and J shed 3 bases, with 16 bases lying between them. This CDR3 contains 14 residues. CDR3 residues: CASTPGRDNYEQYF. As DNA, the CDR3 is TGTGCCAGCACCCCGGGGAGAGACAACTACGAGCAGTACTTC.